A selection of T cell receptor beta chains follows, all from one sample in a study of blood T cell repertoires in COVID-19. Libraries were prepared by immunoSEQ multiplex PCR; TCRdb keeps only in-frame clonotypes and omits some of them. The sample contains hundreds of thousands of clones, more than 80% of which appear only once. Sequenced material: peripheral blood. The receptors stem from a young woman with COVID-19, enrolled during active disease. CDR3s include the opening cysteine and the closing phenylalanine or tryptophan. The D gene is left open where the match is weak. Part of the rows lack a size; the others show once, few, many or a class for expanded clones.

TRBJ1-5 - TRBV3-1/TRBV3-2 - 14 CASSSQGYNQPQHF TGTGCCAGCAGTTCTCAGGGGTACAATCAGCCCCAGCATTTT
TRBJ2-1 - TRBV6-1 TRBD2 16 CASSEDSGGWYNEQFF TGTGCCAGCAGTGAAGATAGCGGGGGTTGGTACAATGAGCAGTTCTTC
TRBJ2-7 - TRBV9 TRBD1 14 CASSEGGQGYEQYF TGTGCCAGCAGCGAAGGAGGACAGGGCTACGAGCAGTACTTC
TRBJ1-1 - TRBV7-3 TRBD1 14 CASSLGQGDTEAFF TGTGCCAGCAGCTTAGGACAGGGAGACACTGAAGCTTTCTTT
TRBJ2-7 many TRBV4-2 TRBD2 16 CASSQALGTSGAAQYF TGTGCCAGCAGCCAAGCGCTGGGGACTAGCGGGGCAGCCCAGTACTTC
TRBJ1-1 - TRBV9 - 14 CASSVDSYNTEAFF TGTGCCAGCAGCGTAGACTCATATAACACTGAAGCTTTCTTT
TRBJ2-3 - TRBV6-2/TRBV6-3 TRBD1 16 CASSPPTGGGADTQYF TGTGCCAGCAGTCCCCCGACAGGGGGCGGGGCAGATACGCAGTATTTT
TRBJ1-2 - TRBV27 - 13 CASRAAGEGGYTF TGTGCCAGCAGGGCAGCAGGGGAGGGTGGCTACACCTTC
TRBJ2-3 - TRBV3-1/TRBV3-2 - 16 CASSQEFHVSTDTQYF TGTGCCAGCAGCCAAGAGTTTCATGTTAGCACAGATACGCAGTATTTT
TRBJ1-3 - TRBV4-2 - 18 CASSYFATTAGAGNTIYF TGTGCCAGCAGCTACTTTGCTACGACTGCCGGAGCTGGAAACACCATATATTTT
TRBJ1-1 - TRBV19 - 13 CASSILPGAEAFF TGTGCCAGTAGCATCCTTCCGGGGGCTGAAGCTTTCTTT
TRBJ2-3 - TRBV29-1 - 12 CSAAHGTDTQYF TGCAGCGCCGCACACGGCACAGATACGCAGTATTTT
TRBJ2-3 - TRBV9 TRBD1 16 CASSVGRGQGTDTQYF TGTGCCAGCAGCGTAGGTAGGGGGCAGGGCACAGATACGCAGTATTTT
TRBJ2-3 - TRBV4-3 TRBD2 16 CASSQGLAGNTDTQYF TGCGCCAGCAGCCAAGGTCTAGCGGGGAACACAGATACGCAGTATTTT
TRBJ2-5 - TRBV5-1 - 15 CASSLAGEASETQYF TGCGCCAGCAGCTTGGCTGGTGAGGCGTCAGAGACCCAGTACTTC
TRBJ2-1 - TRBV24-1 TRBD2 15 CATSDAKRGVDEQFF TGTGCCACCAGTGATGCGAAGCGGGGGGTCGATGAGCAGTTCTTC
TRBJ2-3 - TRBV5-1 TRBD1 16 CASSLALQGDTDTQYF TGCGCCAGCAGCTTGGCCTTACAGGGGGATACGGATACGCAGTATTTT
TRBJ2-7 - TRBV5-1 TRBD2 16 CASSRTSGSGMNEQYF TGCGCCAGCAGCCGTACTAGCGGGAGTGGCATGAACGAGCAGTACTTC
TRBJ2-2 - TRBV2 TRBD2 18 CASGLGTSGGLNTGELFF TGTGCCAGCGGGCTGGGGACTAGCGGGGGCCTGAACACCGGGGAGCTGTTTTTT
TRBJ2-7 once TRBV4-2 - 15 CASSQGPAESYEQYF TGTGCCAGCAGCCAAGGGCCAGCGGAGTCCTACGAGCAGTACTTC
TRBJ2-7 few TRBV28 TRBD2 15 CASSSPGLAVTKQYF TGTGCCAGCAGTTCGCCGGGACTAGCGGTTACGAAGCAGTACTTC
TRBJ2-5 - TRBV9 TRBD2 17 CASSRGERGLSQETQYF TGTGCCAGCAGCCGCGGGGAGCGGGGCCTTTCGCAAGAGACCCAGTACTTC
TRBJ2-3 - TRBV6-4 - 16 CASSDSNTGDTDTQYF TGTGCCAGCAGTGACTCTAATACGGGAGACACAGATACGCAGTATTTT
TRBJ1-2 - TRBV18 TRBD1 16 CASSPAGTGGNYGYTF TGTGCCAGCTCACCAGCCGGGACAGGGGGTAACTATGGCTACACCTTC
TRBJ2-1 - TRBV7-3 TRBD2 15 CASSLGPAGGNEQFF TGTGCCAGCAGCTTAGGCCCAGCGGGAGGTAATGAGCAGTTCTTC
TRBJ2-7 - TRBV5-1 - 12 CASSPDIYEQYF TGCGCCAGCAGCCCAGACATCTACGAGCAGTACTTC
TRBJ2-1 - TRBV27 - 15 CATRSGLTSLDEQFF TGTGCCACCCGATCCGGACTCACTTCTCTGGATGAGCAGTTCTTC
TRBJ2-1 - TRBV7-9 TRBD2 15 CASSLGSSGRREQFF TGTGCCAGCAGCTTAGGGTCTAGCGGGAGACGAGAGCAGTTCTTC
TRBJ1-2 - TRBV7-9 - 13 CASSLGGHGGYTF TGTGCCAGCAGCTTAGGGGGCCATGGAGGCTACACCTTC
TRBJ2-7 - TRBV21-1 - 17 CASIGPGQAYLAYEQYF TGTGCCAGCATCGGACCGGGACAGGCATATCTCGCCTACGAGCAGTACTTC
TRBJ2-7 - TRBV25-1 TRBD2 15 CASSDTSGSYYEQYF TGTGCCAGCAGTGATACTAGCGGGAGCTATTACGAGCAGTACTTC
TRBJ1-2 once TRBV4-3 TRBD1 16 CASSQYRDRNEYGYTF TGCGCCAGCAGCCAATACAGGGACAGGAATGAATATGGCTACACCTTC
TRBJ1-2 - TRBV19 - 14 CASSTKWDTHGYTF TGTGCCAGTAGTACTAAATGGGACACCCATGGCTACACCTTC
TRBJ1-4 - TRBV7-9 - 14 CASSYPGGNEKLFF TGTGCCAGCAGCTATCCGGGGGGGAATGAAAAACTGTTTTTT
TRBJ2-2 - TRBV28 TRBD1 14 CASRPTGRTGELFF TGTGCCAGCAGGCCGACAGGGCGCACCGGGGAGCTGTTTTTT
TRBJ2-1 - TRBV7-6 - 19 CASSGVGAVFGISYNEQFF TGTGCCAGCAGCGGGGTGGGGGCCGTGTTCGGGATCTCCTACAATGAGCAGTTCTTC
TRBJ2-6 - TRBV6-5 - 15 CASSYLSSGANVLTF TGTGCCAGCAGTTACTTGAGCTCTGGGGCCAACGTCCTGACTTTC
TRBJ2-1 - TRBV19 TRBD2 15 CASSGPRTSGHEQFF TGTGCCAGTAGTGGGCCGCGGACTAGCGGGCACGAGCAGTTCTTC
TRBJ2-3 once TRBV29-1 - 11 CSVDASNRDRF TGCAGCGTTGACGCTTCCAACAGGGATCGTTTT
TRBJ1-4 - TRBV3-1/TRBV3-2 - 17 CASSQVGVNRVNEKLFF TGTGCCAGCAGCCAAGTCGGTGTTAACAGGGTTAATGAAAAACTGTTTTTT
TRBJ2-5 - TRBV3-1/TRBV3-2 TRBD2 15 CASSPTGAGGETQYF TGTGCCAGCAGCCCCACAGGGGCGGGGGGGGAGACCCAGTACTTC
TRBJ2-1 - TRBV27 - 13 CASSLSFSYEQFF TGTGCCAGCAGTTTATCGTTTTCCTATGAGCAGTTCTTC
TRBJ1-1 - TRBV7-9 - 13 CASSLGTATEAFF TGTGCCAGCAGCTTAGGGACAGCTACTGAAGCTTTCTTT
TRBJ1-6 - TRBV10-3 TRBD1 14 CASTPGQINSPLHF TGTGCCAGCACGCCGGGACAGATTAATTCACCCCTCCACTTT
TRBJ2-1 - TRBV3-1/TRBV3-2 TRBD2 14 CASSPSREGGEQFF TGTGCCAGCAGCCCCAGTCGGGAGGGAGGTGAGCAGTTCTTC
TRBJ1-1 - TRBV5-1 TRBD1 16 CASSLGQGVSLAEAFF TGCGCCAGCAGCTTGGGACAGGGGGTATCCCTAGCTGAAGCTTTCTTT
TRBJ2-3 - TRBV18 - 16 CASSHAVGLDTTTQYF TGTGCCAGCTCACACGCAGTGGGACTGGATACAACCACGCAGTATTTT
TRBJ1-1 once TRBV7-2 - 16 CASSIYHLGGYTEAFF TGTGCCAGCAGCATTTATCACCTGGGGGGTTACACTGAAGCTTTCTTT
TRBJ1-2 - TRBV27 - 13 CASSLFRLSGYTF TGTGCCAGCAGTTTATTCAGGCTTTCGGGCTACACCTTC
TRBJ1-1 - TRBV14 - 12 CASSVQGFEAFF TGTGCCAGCAGCGTACAGGGTTTTGAAGCTTTCTTT
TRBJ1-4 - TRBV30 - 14 CAWMAGTGDEKLFF TGTGCCTGGATGGCCGGGACGGGAGATGAAAAACTGTTTTTT
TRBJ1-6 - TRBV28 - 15 CASSYSFQGDSPLHF TGTGCCAGCAGTTACTCCTTTCAGGGTGATTCACCCCTCCACTTT
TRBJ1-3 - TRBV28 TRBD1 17 CASSSVPGQEFGNTIYF TGTGCCAGCAGTTCCGTCCCGGGACAGGAATTTGGAAACACCATATATTTT